The 23 T cell receptor beta chains reported below all come from one sample, sequenced in a study of early stage breast cancer tumors. The protocol was immunoSEQ multiplex PCR, while the TCRdb copy is restricted to in-frame clones and leaves out a portion. The sample records under 14,000 clones, around 80% being singletons. Source material: breast tumor tissue. These TCRs come from a person in their 70s with breast cancer.

The V call is TRBV18, the J call TRBJ1-5; D is possibly TRBD1 (5 bases). The V gene's germline CDR1 is KGHSH and CDR2 LQKENI. This CDR3 region has 17 residues. V was clipped by 2 bases and J by 0 bases, with 14 bases between them. CDR3 sequence: CASSPWGGGNSNQPQHF. The CDR3 DNA is TGTGCCAGCTCACCATGGGGCGGGGGGAATAGCAATCAGCCCCAGCATTTT.

The J gene is TRBJ2-2, the V gene TRBV19; 16 positions match TRBD2. The CDR3 runs to 17 residues. The V segment lost 5 bases and the J segment 6 bases; nucleotides outside the gene matches: 6. The germline CDR1 and CDR2 sequences are LNHDA and SQIVND (reference sequence). The CDR3 bases are TGTGCCAGTAGTCCCTCGGGACTAGCGGGGGGGCCCGGGGAGCTGTTTTTT. Its protein product is CASSPSGLAGGPGELFF. The full variable domain, with the rest looked up from reference TRBV19 and TRBJ2-2, is DGGITQSPKYLFRKEGQNVTLSCEQNLNHDAMYWYRQDPGQGLRLIYYSQIVNDFQKGDIAEGYSVSREKKESFPLTVTSAQKNPTAFYLCASSPSGLAGGPGELFFGEGSRLTVL.

This CDR3 reads CASSIGPAEKLFF. The CDR3 DNA reads as TGTGCCAGTAGTATTGGGCCCGCGGAAAAACTGTTTTTT. The V gene is TRBV19, the J gene TRBJ1-4; D call uncertain. V was pared by 3 bases and J by 8 bases, with 10 bases between. The CDR3 spans 13 residues. From germline, CDR1 is LNHDA and CDR2 SQIVND (reference sequence).

V usage is TRBV7-2 and J usage is TRBJ1-6, with no clear D. Per germline, CDR1 SGHTA and CDR2 FQGNSA. The CDR3 is 17 residues long. V shed 5 bases and J shed 0 bases, with 14 bases lying between them. This CDR3 reads CASSPPQRSSYNSPLHF. CDR3 nucleotides: TGTGCCAGCAGCCCCCCACAAAGGAGCTCCTATAATTCACCCCTCCACTTT.

The chain is built from TRBV6-5 and TRBJ2-3; D is perhaps TRBD1 (6 bases). This CDR3 contains 14 residues. Germline CDR1 MNHEY, CDR2 SVGAGI. V shed 3 bases and J shed 4 bases, with 11 bases lying between them. In DNA form, the CDR3 reads TGTGCCAGCAGTTATACAGGGCTGCCAGATACGCAGTATTTT. Translating gives CASSYTGLPDTQYF.

CDR3 sequence (DNA): TGTGCCAGACCTCCCTCCAGGGGGTCCCGCTACGAGCAGTACTTC. Protein product: CARPPSRGSRYEQYF. The chain has TRBV25-1 and TRBJ2-7; 7 bases match TRBD1. The V segment lost 9 bases and the J segment 3 bases; nucleotides outside the gene matches: 14. The germline V gene encodes CDR1 MGHDK and CDR2 SYGVNS. The CDR3 has 15 residues.

V and J are TRBV28 and TRBJ2-5, with 7 bases aligning to TRBD2. The germline gives CDR1 MDHEN, CDR2 SYDVKM. CDR3 length equals 15 residues. The J segment lost 4 bases and the V segment lost 5 bases, leaving 10 bases of the junction unmatched. The CDR3, as DNA: TGTGCCAGCAGTCCCTCGGCGGGAGAGGGAGAGACCCAGTACTTC. Translation gives CASSPSAGEGETQYF.

The J gene is TRBJ2-3, the V gene TRBV7-9; no definite D call. V was clipped by 5 bases and J by 2 bases, with 8 bases between them. Germline-derived CDR1 and CDR2 are SEHNR and FQNEAQ (reference sequence). This CDR3 is 13 amino acids long. This CDR3 is CASSPPVTDTQYF. The DNA for the CDR3 is TGTGCCAGCAGCCCCCCTGTCACAGATACGCAGTATTTT. Complete variable domain (other parts from reference TRBV7-9 and TRBJ2-3): DTGVSQNPRHKITKRGQNVTFRCDPISEHNRLYWYRQTLGQGPEFLTYFQNEAQLEKSRLLSDRFSAERPKGSFSTLEIQRTEQGDSAMYLCASSPPVTDTQYFGPGTRLTVL.

This clone came up a few times. The chain combines TRBV6-5 with TRBJ1-2; no clear D gene. V was clipped by 4 bases and J by 6 bases, with 15 bases between them. CDR1 is MNHEY, CDR2 SVGAGI, per germline. CDR3 length: 14 amino acids. CDR3: CASSSILGGHGYTF. DNA for the CDR3: TGTGCCAGCAGTTCCATCCTGGGAGGACATGGCTACACCTTC.

The chain employs TRBV4-1 and TRBJ1-1, with D possibly matching TRBD1 (6 bases). The length of the CDR3 is 16 residues. The V gene's germline CDR1 is MGHRA and CDR2 YSYEKL. V was trimmed by 5 bases and J by 0 bases, leaving 16 bases between them. This CDR3 reads CASSTIGQTMNTEAFF. CDR3 nucleotides: TGCGCCAGCAGCACTATTGGACAGACCATGAACACTGAAGCTTTCTTT.

This clone appeared a few times. The chain carries TRBV9 and TRBJ1-2; D might be TRBD1 (5 bases). Germline-derived CDR1 and CDR2 are SGDLS and YYNGEE. V was trimmed by 7 bases and J by 7 bases, leaving 11 bases between them. This CDR3 has 11 amino acids. The DNA for the CDR3 is TGTGCCAGCGGGGGGGTGGGTGGCTACACCTTC. This translates into CASGGVGGYTF.

The chain has TRBV10-3 and TRBJ1-2; possible D gene TRBD1, 6 bases. The CDR3 has 14 amino acids. Germline-derived CDR1 and CDR2 are ENHRY and SYGVKD. Trimming pared 5 bases from V and 4 bases from J, leaving 14 bases between. CDR3 protein: CAISQALGGYGYTF. CDR3 DNA sequence: TGTGCCATCAGTCAGGCCCTAGGGGGCTATGGCTACACCTTC.

The chain links TRBV4-1 to TRBJ2-2; 11 bases map to TRBD2. The CDR3 spans 16 residues. Germline-derived CDR1 and CDR2 are MGHRA and YSYEKL. V lost 1 base to trimming and J lost 7 bases; unmatched junction nucleotides: 5. Written as DNA, the CDR3 is TGCGCCAGCAGCCAAGGTAGCGGGGGGGCATTCGGGGAGCTGTTTTTT. Residues: CASSQGSGGAFGELFF.

This clone was picked up a small number of times. This chain connects TRBV28 to TRBJ1-2, with D maybe TRBD1 (6 bases). Germline V lookup: CDR1 MDHEN, CDR2 SYDVKM. Trimming stripped 5 bases from V and 5 bases from J, with 6 bases between. This CDR3 contains 11 residues. CDR3 bases: TGTGCCAGCAGTGGACAGTATGGCTACACCTTC. Translating it yields CASSGQYGYTF.

This clone was seen more than once but under ten times. The chain is built from TRBV5-1 and TRBJ2-7; possibly TRBD2 for D (7 bases). Trimming took off 0 bases at V and 3 bases at J, with 13 bases between the two ends. In germline, CDR1 is SGHRS, CDR2 YFSETQ. The CDR3 length is 15 residues. This CDR3 is CASSLDSRGLYEQYF. DNA for the CDR3: TGCGCCAGCAGCTTGGATTCGCGGGGGCTCTACGAGCAGTACTTC.

The table lists this clone with a count of one. This chain links TRBV5-1 with TRBJ2-7; 10 bases align to TRBD1. Trimming took 4 bases from V and 3 from J; bases not matched to a gene: 4. Germline lookup yields CDR1 SGHRS and CDR2 YFSETQ. The CDR3 totals 14 residues. The CDR3 region is CASSVGQGRYEQYF. The CDR3 region has the DNA TGCGCCAGCAGCGTGGGACAGGGGCGCTACGAGCAGTACTTC. Using reference TRBV5-1 and TRBJ2-7 for the parts outside the CDR3, the full variable domain is KAGVTQTPRYLIKTRGQQVTLSCSPISGHRSVSWYQQTPGQGLQFLFEYFSETQRNKGNFPGRFSGRQFSNSRSEMNVSTLELGDSALYLCASSVGQGRYEQYFGPGTRLTVT.

The V call is TRBV6-5, the J call TRBJ1-1; a weak D match, TRBD1 (6 bases). Germline CDR1 MNHEY, CDR2 SVGAGI. V lost 2 bases and J 5 bases, leaving 15 bases between the germline ends. The length of the CDR3 is 15 residues. The CDR3 DNA reads as TGTGCCAGCAGTTACATCGTGAGGGGGGGAACTGAAGCTTTCTTT. As protein: CASSYIVRGGTEAFF.

This clone was recorded once. The chain is built from TRBV19 and TRBJ1-1, with D maybe TRBD1 (5 bases). Trimming left V 3 bases short and J 3 bases short, with 8 bases between. Germline V gene sequence: CDR1 LNHDA, CDR2 SQIVND (reference sequence). The CDR3 contains 13 residues. The DNA for the CDR3 is TGTGCCAGTAGTATGACAGCCCACACTGAAGCTTTCTTT. This encodes CASSMTAHTEAFF.

V is TRBV19 and J is TRBJ2-5; 8 bases fit TRBD2. J was trimmed by 4 bases and V by 5 bases; bases with no gene match: 6. The CDR3 is 14 amino acids. Germline loops: CDR1 LNHDA, CDR2 SQIVND (reference sequence). The CDR3 nucleotides read TGTGCCAGTAGTGATAGCGGGATCCCAGAGACCCAGTACTTC. This encodes CASSDSGIPETQYF.

The DNA for the CDR3 is TGTGCCAGCAGTTTCACAGGCAATCAGCCCCAGCATTTT. It specifies CASSFTGNQPQHF. The chain combines TRBV27 with TRBJ1-5; D is unclear. Germline loops: CDR1 MNHEY, CDR2 SMNVEV (reference sequence). Trimming took 3 bases from V and 2 from J, leaving 5 bases between them. CDR3 length: 13 residues.

There are a few counts of this clone. The V and J genes are TRBV6-5 and TRBJ1-2; D may be TRBD1 (5 bases). This CDR3 has 15 amino acids. V lost 0 bases to trimming and J lost 4 bases, with 12 bases between them. Germline V gene lookup returns CDR1 MNHEY and CDR2 SVGAGI. The DNA of the CDR3 is TGTGCCAGCAGTTACTCGGAGGAGGGGATCTATGGCTACACCTTC. Amino acid sequence: CASSYSEEGIYGYTF.

This clone occurred a few times. CDR3 coding DNA: TGTGCCAACTCACAGGGGGCAAGATCCTATAATTCACCCCTCCACTTT. Encoded protein: CANSQGARSYNSPLHF. V and J are TRBV2 and TRBJ1-6; 9 bases line up with TRBD1. The junction had 8 bases not matched to a gene; V was cut back by 10 bases and J by 1 base. The CDR3 runs 16 residues. The germline gives CDR1 SNHLY, CDR2 FYNNEI.

The genes are TRBV11-2 and TRBJ2-1, with TRBD1 matching 7 bases. CDR3 length: 15 residues. The ends lost 5 bases at V and 8 bases at J; junction bases unmatched: 12. The germline gives CDR1 SGHAT, CDR2 FQNNGV. This CDR3 reads CASSPRQGVSDEQFF. For the CDR3, the DNA is TGTGCCAGCAGCCCAAGACAGGGAGTGAGCGATGAGCAGTTCTTC. The full variable domain, with the rest looked up from reference TRBV11-2 and TRBJ2-1, is EAGVAQSPRYKIIEKRQSVAFWCNPISGHATLYWYQQILGQGPKLLIQFQNNGVVDDSQLPKDRFSAERLKGVDSTLKIQPAKLEDSAVYLCASSPRQGVSDEQFFGPGTRLTVL.